This is a list of T cell receptor beta chains from one sample in a study of molecular identifiers for immune sequencing clone quantification. A single record per CDR3 protein comes from TCRdb applying MiXCR to the PCR reads. The sample yields about 510,000 distinct CDR3 sequences, about a fifth seen once. The sample was naive CD8+ T cells from blood, with Jurkat cell RNA spiked in. The receptors stem from a human donor in good health. Some libraries in this study had Jurkat cell RNA spiked in. Both conserved end residues are part of each CDR3. A D gene is named only where the DNA matches it firmly. Clone size is shown for a subset of rows, as once, few, many or a class of expanded clone.

v_gene	d_gene	j_gene	abundance	CDR3aa	CDR3nt
TRBV3-1	TRBD1	TRBJ2-3	.	CASSQGMRTGRTDTQYF	TGTGCCAGCAGCCAAGGTATGAGGACAGGTCGGACAGATACGCAGTATTTT
TRBV4-1	TRBD1	TRBJ1-2	few	CASSQVVQGDNGYTF	TGCGCCAGCAGCCAGGTCGTACAGGGGGATAATGGCTACACCTTC
TRBV4-2	.	TRBJ2-7	.	CASSQDSGLGYEQYF	TGTGCCAGCAGCCAAGATTCCGGGTTGGGTTACGAGCAGTACTTC
TRBV4-3	.	TRBJ2-7	many	CASSQGTTPIYEQYF	TGCGCCAGCAGCCAGGGTACAACGCCCATCTACGAGCAGTACTTC
TRBV19	TRBD2	TRBJ2-7	few	CASSFTSGLNEQYF	TGTGCCAGTAGTTTTACTAGCGGGTTAAACGAGCAGTACTTC
TRBV4-3	.	TRBJ2-3	many	CASSQDSEAGFADTQYF	TGCGCCAGCAGCCAAGATTCGGAGGCGGGATTCGCAGATACGCAGTATTTT
TRBV7-2	.	TRBJ2-1	many	CASSLEAAPEQFF	TGTGCCAGCAGCTTAGAGGCAGCTCCGGAGCAGTTCTTC
TRBV12-3/TRBV12-4	.	TRBJ1-4	.	CASSLAPGGGEKLFF	TGTGCCAGCAGTTTAGCGCCGGGTGGGGGTGAAAAACTGTTTTTT
TRBV12-3/TRBV12-4	.	TRBJ1-2	few	CASSFVQDQSNYGYTF	TGTGCCAGCAGTTTTGTACAGGACCAATCTAACTATGGCTACACCTTC
TRBV11-3	.	TRBJ2-7	.	CASSTPVPFYEQYF	TGTGCCAGCAGCACCCCAGTTCCGTTCTACGAGCAGTACTTC
TRBV11-1	TRBD2	TRBJ2-1	few	CASSSSGSPSLYNEQFF	TGTGCCAGCAGCTCTAGCGGGAGTCCCTCTCTCTACAATGAGCAGTTCTTC